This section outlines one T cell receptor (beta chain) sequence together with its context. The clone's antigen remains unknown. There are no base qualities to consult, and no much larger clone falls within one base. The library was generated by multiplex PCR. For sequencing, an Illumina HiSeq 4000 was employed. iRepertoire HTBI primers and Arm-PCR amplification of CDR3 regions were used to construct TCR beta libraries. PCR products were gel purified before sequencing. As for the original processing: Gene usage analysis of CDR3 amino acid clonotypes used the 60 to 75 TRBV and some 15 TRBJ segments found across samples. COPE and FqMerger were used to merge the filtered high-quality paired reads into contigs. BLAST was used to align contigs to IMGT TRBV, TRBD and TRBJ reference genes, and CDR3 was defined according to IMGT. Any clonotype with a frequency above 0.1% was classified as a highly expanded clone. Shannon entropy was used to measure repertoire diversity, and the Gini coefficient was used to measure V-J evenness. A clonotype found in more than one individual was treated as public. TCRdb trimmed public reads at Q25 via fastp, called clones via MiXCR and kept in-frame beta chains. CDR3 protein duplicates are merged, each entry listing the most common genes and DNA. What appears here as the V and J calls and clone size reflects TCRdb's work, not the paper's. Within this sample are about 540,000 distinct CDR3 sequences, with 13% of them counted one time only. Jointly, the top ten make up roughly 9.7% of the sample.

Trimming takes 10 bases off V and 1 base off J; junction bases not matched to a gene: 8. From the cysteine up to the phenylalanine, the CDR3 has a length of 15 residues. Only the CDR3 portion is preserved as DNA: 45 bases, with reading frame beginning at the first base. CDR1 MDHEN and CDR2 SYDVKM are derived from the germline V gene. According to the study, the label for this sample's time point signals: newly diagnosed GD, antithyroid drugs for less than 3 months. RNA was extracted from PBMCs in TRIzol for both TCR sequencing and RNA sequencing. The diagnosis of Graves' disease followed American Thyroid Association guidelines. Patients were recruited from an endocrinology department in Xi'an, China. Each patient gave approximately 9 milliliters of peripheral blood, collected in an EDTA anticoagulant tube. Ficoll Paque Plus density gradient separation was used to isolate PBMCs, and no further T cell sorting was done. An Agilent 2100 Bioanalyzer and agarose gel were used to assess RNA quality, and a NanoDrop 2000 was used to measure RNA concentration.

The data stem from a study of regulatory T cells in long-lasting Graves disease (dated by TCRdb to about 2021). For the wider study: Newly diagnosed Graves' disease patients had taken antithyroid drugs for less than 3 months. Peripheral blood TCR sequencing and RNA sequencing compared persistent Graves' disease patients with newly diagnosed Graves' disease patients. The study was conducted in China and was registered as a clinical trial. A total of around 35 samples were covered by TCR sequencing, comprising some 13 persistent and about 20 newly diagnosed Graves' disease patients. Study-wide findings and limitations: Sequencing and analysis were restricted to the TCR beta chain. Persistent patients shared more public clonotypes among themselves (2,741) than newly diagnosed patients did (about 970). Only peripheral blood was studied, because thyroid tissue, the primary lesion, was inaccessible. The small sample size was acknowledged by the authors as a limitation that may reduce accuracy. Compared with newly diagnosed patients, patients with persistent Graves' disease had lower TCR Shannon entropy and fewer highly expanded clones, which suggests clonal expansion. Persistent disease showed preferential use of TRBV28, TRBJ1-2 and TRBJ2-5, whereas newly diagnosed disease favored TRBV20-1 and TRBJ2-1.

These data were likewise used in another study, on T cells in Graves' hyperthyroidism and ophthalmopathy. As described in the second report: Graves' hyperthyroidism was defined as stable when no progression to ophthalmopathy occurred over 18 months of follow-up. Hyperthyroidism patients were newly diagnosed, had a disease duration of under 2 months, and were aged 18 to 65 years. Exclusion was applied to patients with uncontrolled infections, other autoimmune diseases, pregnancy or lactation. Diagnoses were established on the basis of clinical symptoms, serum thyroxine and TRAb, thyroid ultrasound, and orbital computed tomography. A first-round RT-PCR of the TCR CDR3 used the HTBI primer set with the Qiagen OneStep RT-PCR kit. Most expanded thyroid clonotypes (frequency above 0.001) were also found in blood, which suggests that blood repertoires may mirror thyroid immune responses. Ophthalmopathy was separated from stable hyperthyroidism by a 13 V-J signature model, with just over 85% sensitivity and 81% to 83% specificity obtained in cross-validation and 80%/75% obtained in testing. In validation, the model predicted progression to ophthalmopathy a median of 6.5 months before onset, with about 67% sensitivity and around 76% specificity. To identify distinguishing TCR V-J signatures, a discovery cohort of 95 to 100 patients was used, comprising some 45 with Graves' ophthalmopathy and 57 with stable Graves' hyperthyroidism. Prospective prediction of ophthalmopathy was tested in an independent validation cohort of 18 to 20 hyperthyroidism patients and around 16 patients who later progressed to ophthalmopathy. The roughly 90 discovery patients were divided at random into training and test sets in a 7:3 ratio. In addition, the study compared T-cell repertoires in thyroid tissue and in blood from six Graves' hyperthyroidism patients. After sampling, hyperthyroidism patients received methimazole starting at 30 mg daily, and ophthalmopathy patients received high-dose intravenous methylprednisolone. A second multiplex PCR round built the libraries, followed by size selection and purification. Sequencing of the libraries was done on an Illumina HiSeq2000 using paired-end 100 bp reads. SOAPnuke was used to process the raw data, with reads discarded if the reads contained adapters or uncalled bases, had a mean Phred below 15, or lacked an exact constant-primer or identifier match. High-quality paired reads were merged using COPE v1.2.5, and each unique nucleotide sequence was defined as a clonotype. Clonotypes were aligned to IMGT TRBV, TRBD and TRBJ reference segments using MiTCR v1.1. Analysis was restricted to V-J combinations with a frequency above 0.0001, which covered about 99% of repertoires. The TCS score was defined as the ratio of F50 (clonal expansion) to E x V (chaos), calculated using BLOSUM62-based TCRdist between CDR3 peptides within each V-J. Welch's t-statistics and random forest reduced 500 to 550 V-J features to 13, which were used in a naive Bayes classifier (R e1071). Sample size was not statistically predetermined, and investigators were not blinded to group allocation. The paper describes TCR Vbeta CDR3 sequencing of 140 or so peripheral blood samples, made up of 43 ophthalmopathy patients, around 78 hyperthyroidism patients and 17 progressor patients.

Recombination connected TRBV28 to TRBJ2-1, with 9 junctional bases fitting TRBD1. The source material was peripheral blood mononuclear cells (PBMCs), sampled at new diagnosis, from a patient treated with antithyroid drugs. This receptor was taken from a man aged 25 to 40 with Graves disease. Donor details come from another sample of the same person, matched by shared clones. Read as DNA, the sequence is TGTGCCATCAGGACCGGGACAGGGTCCTACAATGAGCAGTTCTTC. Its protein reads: CAIRTGTGSYNEQFF.